The 32 T cell receptor beta chains reported below all come from one sample, sequenced in a study of T cells expressing NK-cell markers. One entry per CDR3 protein, without DNA, is what TCRdb gives after re-calling the 5' RACE reads. The table for this sample gives 6,000 to 7,500 distinct CDR3 sequences. The specimen sequenced was blood T cells: a sorted CD56 or NKG2C T cell subset, CD4+ or CD8+ T cells, or bulk PBMC T cells (not recorded which). Receptor source: a man aged 18-70 years in good health.

The rearrangement uses TRBV6-5 and TRBJ2-3. The CDR3 covers 15 residues. Germline V CDR1 and CDR2: MNHEY, SVGAGI. The CDR3 sequence: CASSYSKRVTDTQYF.

The rearrangement links TRBV10-3 to TRBJ2-7; TCRdb designates TRBD1, a call that cannot be tested without DNA. Per germline, CDR1 ENHRY and CDR2 SYGVKD. The CDR3 has 17 residues. CDR3 in amino acids: CAISDPDSRGLIYEQYF.

The rearrangement joins TRBV20-1 to TRBJ2-3; TCRdb returns TRBD2, unconfirmable since there is no DNA. Germline CDR1 and CDR2: DFQATT and SNEGSKA (reference sequence). The CDR3 totals 12 residues. CDR3 in amino acids: CSARDPALLQYF.

This chain connects TRBV20-1 to TRBJ2-3; the TRBD2 assignment by TCRdb is unverifiable without DNA. This CDR3 has 15 residues. From germline, CDR1 is DFQATT and CDR2 SNEGSKA (reference sequence). The CDR3 loop reads CSASSGGPGTDTQYF.

The chain couples TRBV2 to TRBJ2-1. Germline CDR1 and CDR2: SNHLY and FYNNEI. CDR3 length: 12 residues. CDR3 in amino acids: CASSPTDTFQFF.

V and J are TRBV6-2 or TRBV6-3 and TRBJ2-2. The CDR3 has 14 amino acids. CDR1 MNHEY and CDR2 SVGEGT come from the germline V gene. The CDR3 loop is CASSSNYPGELFFF.

The chain uses TRBV6-2 or TRBV6-3 and TRBJ2-2. The CDR3 is 15 residues long. CDR1 is MNHEY and CDR2 is SVGEGT in the germline V gene. CDR3 in amino acids: CASSYSSLETGELFF.

The chain uses TRBV6-4 and TRBJ2-2. CDR1 MRHNA and CDR2 SNTAGT come from the germline V gene. The CDR3 is made up of 13 amino acids. The CDR3 region is CASSRTNTGELFF.

J is TRBJ2-1 and V is TRBV6-4; the D call of TRBD2 rests on TCRdb alone, since no DNA is present to check it. Germline assignment: CDR1 MRHNA and CDR2 SNTAGT. The length of the CDR3 is 16 residues. The CDR3 sequence: CASSDSSGGGYNEQFF.

The chain couples TRBV6-1 to TRBJ2-3; TCRdb names TRBD1, which stays unverified in the absence of DNA. Germline loops: CDR1 MNHNS, CDR2 SASEGT. The CDR3 has 16 residues. CDR3 residues: CASSEAAGGSTDTQYF.

The V gene is TRBV6-1, the J gene TRBJ2-3; TCRdb calls TRBD1, which cannot be checked without DNA. CDR1 is MNHNS, CDR2 SASEGT, per germline. The CDR3 loop spans 17 amino acids. The CDR3 sequence: CASSEIMGGAGTDTQYF.

This clonotype counts as medium-sized by frequency. The chain joins TRBV10-3 to TRBJ2-5; TCRdb gives TRBD2 as the D gene, but with no DNA this cannot be confirmed. Germline CDR1 reads ENHRY; CDR2 reads SYGVKD. CDR3 length equals 15 residues. CDR3: CAISPSGGNQETQYF.

The V call is TRBV18, the J call TRBJ2-7; TCRdb's D call, TRBD1, is unchecked because there is no DNA. The V gene's germline CDR1 is KGHSH and CDR2 LQKENI. This CDR3 is 14 amino acids long. This chain's CDR3 is CASSVLGAAYEQYF.

The chain uses TRBV6-5 and TRBJ1-6; TCRdb calls TRBD1, which cannot be checked without DNA. CDR1 is MNHEY and CDR2 is SVGAGI in the germline V gene. The CDR3 totals 15 residues. The chain's CDR3 is CASSYGPGGTSPLHF.

The chain joins TRBV6-2 or TRBV6-3 to TRBJ1-5; without DNA, the TCRdb call of TRBD1 cannot be checked. The CDR3 has 20 residues. Germline CDR1 is MNHEY and CDR2 is SVGEGT. CDR3 protein: CASSYPRGQRIGNSNQPQHF.

This clonotype is classed as medium-sized by frequency. The rearrangement uses TRBV6-4 and TRBJ2-6; TCRdb selects TRBD1, and the lack of DNA leaves this call unchecked. Germline V gene data show CDR1 as MRHNA and CDR2 as SNTAGT. The CDR3 totals 17 residues. The CDR3 reads CASSVGTGGSGANVLTF.

The V and J genes are TRBV3-1 and TRBJ2-5; as DNA is missing, the TRBD2 call by TCRdb cannot be tested. This CDR3 spans 15 amino acids. CDR1 LGHDT and CDR2 YNNKEL come from the germline V gene (reference sequence). The chain's CDR3 is CASHSNSADQETQYF.

The chain recombines TRBV6-1 with TRBJ2-7. In germline, CDR1 is MNHNS, CDR2 SASEGT. The CDR3 runs to 15 residues. CDR3 protein: CASSELPEASYEQYF.

The chain has TRBV10-3 and TRBJ2-4. Germline assignment: CDR1 ENHRY and CDR2 SYGVKD. This CDR3 region has 14 residues. The CDR3 protein is CAISDLGAKNIQYF.

The chain combines TRBV6-4 with TRBJ1-2; there is no DNA to check the TCRdb D call of TRBD1. Germline V lookup: CDR1 MRHNA, CDR2 SNTAGT. The CDR3 sequence is 14 residues long. The CDR3 loop is CASTPTGEGYGYTF.

The chain uses TRBV6-1 and TRBJ2-7; TCRdb indicates TRBD1, and absent DNA this call remains unverified. Germline CDR1 MNHNS, CDR2 SASEGT. This CDR3 has 14 amino acids. This chain's CDR3 is CASSEGQGGDEQYF.

This chain connects TRBV6-4 to TRBJ2-2; there is no DNA to check the TCRdb D call of TRBD2. Germline lookup yields CDR1 MRHNA and CDR2 SNTAGT. The CDR3 spans 14 residues. The CDR3 here is CASSPGLETGELFF.

V is TRBV6-1 and J is TRBJ2-2. The CDR3 has 14 amino acids. Germline V CDR1 and CDR2: MNHNS, SASEGT. CDR3: CASSDGEATGELFF.

The chain carries TRBV20-1 and TRBJ2-1; TCRdb names TRBD1, which stays unverified in the absence of DNA. Germline lookup yields CDR1 DFQATT and CDR2 SNEGSKA (reference sequence). The CDR3 is 12 residues long. The CDR3 here is CSASQGAREQFF.

The CDR3 region is CASSLSETQYF. The rearrangement joins TRBV12-3 or TRBV12-4 to TRBJ2-5. This CDR3 is built from 11 residues.

The chain employs TRBV6-1 and TRBJ2-2; lacking DNA, the TRBD2 call made by TCRdb goes unchecked. Germline V CDR1 and CDR2: MNHNS, SASEGT. CDR3 size: 14 residues. Here the CDR3 reads CASSRGGGTGELFF.

The rearrangement uses TRBV20-1 and TRBJ2-2; the TCRdb D gene call, TRBD2, has no DNA to confirm it. This CDR3 is 14 amino acids long. Germline values: CDR1 DFQATT, CDR2 SNEGSKA (reference sequence). This CDR3 reads CSASWSGDRGELFF.

The chain uses TRBV6-4 and TRBJ2-2; TCRdb reports TRBD2, a call that lacks DNA to check it against. The germline V gene encodes CDR1 MRHNA and CDR2 SNTAGT. This CDR3 has 14 amino acids. CDR3: CASSPTSTGELFFF.

The chain links TRBV6-1 to TRBJ2-6. Germline V CDR1 and CDR2: MNHNS, SASEGT. The CDR3 length is 15 residues. CDR3 sequence reads: CASTPSDAGANVLTF.

The rearrangement uses TRBV6-5 and TRBJ2-7; without DNA, the TCRdb call of TRBD1 cannot be checked. Germline CDR1 reads MNHEY; CDR2 reads SVGAGI. The CDR3 runs 13 residues. The CDR3 reads CASSPDRANEQYF.

The chain joins TRBV10-3 to TRBJ1-2; the TCRdb D gene call, TRBD1, has no DNA to confirm it. The CDR3 sequence is 15 residues long. Germline lookup yields CDR1 ENHRY and CDR2 SYGVKD. The CDR3 loop is CAISESDRVNYGYTF.

This chain joins TRBV7-9 and TRBJ2-7. The CDR3 is 15 amino acids. The V gene's germline CDR1 is SEHNR and CDR2 FQNEAQ (reference sequence). The CDR3 sequence: CASSFRERSSYEQYF.